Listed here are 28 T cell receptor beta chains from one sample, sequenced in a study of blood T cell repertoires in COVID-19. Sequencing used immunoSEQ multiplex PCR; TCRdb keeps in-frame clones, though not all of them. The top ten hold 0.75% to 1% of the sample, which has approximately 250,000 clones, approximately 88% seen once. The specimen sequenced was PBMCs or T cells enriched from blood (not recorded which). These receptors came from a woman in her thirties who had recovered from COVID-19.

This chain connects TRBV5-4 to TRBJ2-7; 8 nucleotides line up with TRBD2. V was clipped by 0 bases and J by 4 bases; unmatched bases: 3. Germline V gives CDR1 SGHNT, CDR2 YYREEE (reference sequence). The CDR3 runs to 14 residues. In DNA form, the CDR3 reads TGTGCCAGCAGCTTGGGCGGGGGGAGGTACGAGCAGTACTTC. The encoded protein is CASSLGGGRYEQYF.

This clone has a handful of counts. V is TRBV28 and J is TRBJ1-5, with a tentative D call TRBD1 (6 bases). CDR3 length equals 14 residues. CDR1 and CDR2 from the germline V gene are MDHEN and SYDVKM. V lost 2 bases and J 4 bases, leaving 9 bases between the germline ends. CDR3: CASSLTGINQPQHF. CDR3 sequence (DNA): TGTGCCAGCAGTTTAACAGGGATAAATCAGCCCCAGCATTTT. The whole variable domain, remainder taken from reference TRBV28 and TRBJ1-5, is DVKVTQSSRYLVKRTGEKVFLECVQDMDHENMFWYRQDPGLGLRLIYFSYDVKMKEKGDIPEGYSVSREKKERFSLILESASTNQTSMYLCASSLTGINQPQHFGDGTRLSIL.

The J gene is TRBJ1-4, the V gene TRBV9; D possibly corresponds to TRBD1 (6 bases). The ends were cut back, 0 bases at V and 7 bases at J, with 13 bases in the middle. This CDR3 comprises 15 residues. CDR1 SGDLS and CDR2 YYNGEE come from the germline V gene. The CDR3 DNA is TGTGCCAGCAGCGTAGGGCGGGGGGCAGGTGAAAAACTGTTTTTT. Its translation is CASSVGRGAGEKLFF.

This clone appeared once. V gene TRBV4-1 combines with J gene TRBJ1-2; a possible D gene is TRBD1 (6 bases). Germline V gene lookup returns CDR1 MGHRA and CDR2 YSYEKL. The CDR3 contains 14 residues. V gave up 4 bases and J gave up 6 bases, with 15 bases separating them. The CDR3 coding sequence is TGCGCCAGCAGCCCAGGACGGGGGGCGCATGGCTACACCTTC. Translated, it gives CASSPGRGAHGYTF.

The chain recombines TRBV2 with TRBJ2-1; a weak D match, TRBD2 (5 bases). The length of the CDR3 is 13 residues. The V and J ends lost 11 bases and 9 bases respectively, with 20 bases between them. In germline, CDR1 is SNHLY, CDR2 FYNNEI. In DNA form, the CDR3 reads TGTGCCGCATCGTTGCTAAAAGCGGCTGAGCAGTTCTTC. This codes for CAASLLKAAEQFF.

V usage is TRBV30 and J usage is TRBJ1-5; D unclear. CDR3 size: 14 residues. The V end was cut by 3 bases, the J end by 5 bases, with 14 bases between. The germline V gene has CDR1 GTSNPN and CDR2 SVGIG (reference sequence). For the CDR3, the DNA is TGTGCCTGGAGCAGCTCAGGAGGTCATCAGCCCCAGCATTTT. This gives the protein CAWSSSGGHQPQHF.

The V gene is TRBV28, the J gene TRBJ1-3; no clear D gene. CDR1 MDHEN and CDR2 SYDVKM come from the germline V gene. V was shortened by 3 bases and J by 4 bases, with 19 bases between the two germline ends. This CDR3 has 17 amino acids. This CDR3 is CASSFSVKPPGGNTIYF. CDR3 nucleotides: TGTGCCAGCAGTTTCTCCGTTAAGCCCCCGGGAGGAAACACCATATATTTT.

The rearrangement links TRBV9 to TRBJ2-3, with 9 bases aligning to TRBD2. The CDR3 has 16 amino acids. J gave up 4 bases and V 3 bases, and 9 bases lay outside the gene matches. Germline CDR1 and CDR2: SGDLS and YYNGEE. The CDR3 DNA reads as TGTGCCAGCAGCGCGAGAGCTAGCGGGAACGCAGATACGCAGTATTTT. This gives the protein CASSARASGNADTQYF. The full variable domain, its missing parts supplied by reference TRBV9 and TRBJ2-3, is DSGVTQTPKHLITATGQRVTLRCSPRSGDLSVYWYQQSLDQGLQFLIQYYNGEERAKGNILERFSAQQFPDLHSELNLSSLELGDSALYFCASSARASGNADTQYFGPGTRLTVL.

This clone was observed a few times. The CDR3 region is CATSQGGGNTIYF. The CDR3 DNA reads as TGTGCCACCAGTCAGGGTGGAGGAAACACCATATATTTT. The chain links TRBV24-1 to TRBJ1-3; perhaps TRBD1 as D (5 bases). Germline V CDR1 and CDR2: KGHDR, SFDVKD. CDR3 length equals 13 residues. The V end was cut by 6 bases, the J end by 4 bases, with 9 bases between.

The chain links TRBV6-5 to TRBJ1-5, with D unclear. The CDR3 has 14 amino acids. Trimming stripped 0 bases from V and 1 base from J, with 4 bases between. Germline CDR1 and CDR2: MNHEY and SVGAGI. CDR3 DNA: TGTGCCAGCAGTTACTCGGAGAGCAATCAGCCCCAGCATTTT. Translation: CASSYSESNQPQHF.

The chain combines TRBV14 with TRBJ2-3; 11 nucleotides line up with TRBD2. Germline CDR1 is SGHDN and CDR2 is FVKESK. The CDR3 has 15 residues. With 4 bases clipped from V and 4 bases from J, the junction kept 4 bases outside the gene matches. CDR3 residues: CASSLSGGASDTQYF. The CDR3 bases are TGTGCCAGCAGCCTTAGCGGGGGGGCTTCAGATACGCAGTATTTT.

CDR3 sequence reads: CASSEGGQGASQPQHF. CDR3 DNA sequence: TGTGCCAGCAGCGAAGGTGGGCAGGGGGCAAGTCAGCCCCAGCATTTT. The chain joins TRBV7-8 to TRBJ1-5; 8 bases line up with TRBD1. The CDR3 runs to 16 residues. The junction had 12 bases not matched to a gene; V was cut back by 5 bases and J by 6 bases. CDR1 and CDR2 (germline): SGHVS, FQNEAQ.

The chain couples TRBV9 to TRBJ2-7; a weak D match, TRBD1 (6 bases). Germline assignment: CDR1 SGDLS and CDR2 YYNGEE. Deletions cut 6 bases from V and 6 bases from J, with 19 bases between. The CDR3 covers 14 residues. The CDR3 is CASTPGGALSEQYF. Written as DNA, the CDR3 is TGTGCCAGCACCCCTGGGGGCGCACTATCCGAGCAGTACTTC. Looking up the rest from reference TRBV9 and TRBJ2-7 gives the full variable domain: DSGVTQTPKHLITATGQRVTLRCSPRSGDLSVYWYQQSLDQGLQFLIQYYNGEERAKGNILERFSAQQFPDLHSELNLSSLELGDSALYFCASTPGGALSEQYFGPGTRLTVT.

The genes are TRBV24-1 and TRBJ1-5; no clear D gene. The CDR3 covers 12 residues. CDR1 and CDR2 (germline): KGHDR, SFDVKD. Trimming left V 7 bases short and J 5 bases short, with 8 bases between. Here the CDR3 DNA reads TGTGCCACCAGCGAGGCCCATCAGCCCCAGCATTTT. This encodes CATSEAHQPQHF.

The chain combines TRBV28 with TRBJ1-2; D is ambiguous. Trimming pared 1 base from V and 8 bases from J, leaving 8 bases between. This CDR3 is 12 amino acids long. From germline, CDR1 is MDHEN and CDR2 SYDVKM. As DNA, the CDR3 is TGTGCCAGCAGTTTATCCGTCGGGGGCTACACCTTC. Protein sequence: CASSLSVGGYTF.

Written as DNA, the CDR3 is TGCGCCAGCAGGGAAACAGGGGAGAGGCGTAACTATGGCTACACCTTC. The encoded protein is CASRETGERRNYGYTF. The chain employs TRBV4-1 and TRBJ1-2, with TRBD1 matching 7 bases. This CDR3 has 16 amino acids. CDR1 MGHRA and CDR2 YSYEKL come from the germline V gene. V lost 6 bases, J lost 1 base, and 11 bases stayed unmatched.

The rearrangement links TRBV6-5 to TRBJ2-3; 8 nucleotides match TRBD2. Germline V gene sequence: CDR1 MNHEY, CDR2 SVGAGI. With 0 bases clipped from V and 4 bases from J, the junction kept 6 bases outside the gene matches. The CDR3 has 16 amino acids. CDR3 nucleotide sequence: TGTGCCAGCAGTTACTCGACGGGGGGGCTTGCAGATACGCAGTATTTT. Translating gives CASSYSTGGLADTQYF.

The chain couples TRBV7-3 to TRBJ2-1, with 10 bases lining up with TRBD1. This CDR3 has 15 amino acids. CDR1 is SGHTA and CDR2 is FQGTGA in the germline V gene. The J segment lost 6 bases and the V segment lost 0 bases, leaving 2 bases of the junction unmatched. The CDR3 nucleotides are TGTGCCAGCAGCTTAACCCGGGACAGGGGCAATGAGCAGTTCTTC. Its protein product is CASSLTRDRGNEQFF.

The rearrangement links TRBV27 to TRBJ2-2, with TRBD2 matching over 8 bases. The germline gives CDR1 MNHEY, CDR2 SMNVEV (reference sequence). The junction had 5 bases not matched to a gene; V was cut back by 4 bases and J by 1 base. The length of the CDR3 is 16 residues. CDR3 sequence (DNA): TGTGCCAGCAGTTCGCCGGGACTAGGGAACACCGGGGAGCTGTTTTTT. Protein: CASSSPGLGNTGELFF.

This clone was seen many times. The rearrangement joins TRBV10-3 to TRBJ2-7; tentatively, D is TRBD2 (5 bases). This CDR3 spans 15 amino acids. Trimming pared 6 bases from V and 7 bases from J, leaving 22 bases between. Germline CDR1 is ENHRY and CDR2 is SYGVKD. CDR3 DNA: TGTGCCATCAGACCGAGGACTCCTAACCCTACGGAGCAGTACTTC. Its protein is CAIRPRTPNPTEQYF.

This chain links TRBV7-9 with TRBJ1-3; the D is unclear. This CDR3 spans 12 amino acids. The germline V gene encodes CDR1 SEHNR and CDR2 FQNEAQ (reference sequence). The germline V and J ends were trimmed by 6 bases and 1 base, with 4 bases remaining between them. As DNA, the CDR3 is TGTGCCAGCAGTTATTCTGGAAACACCATATATTTT. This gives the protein CASSYSGNTIYF.

The CDR3 loop is CASSLASGTGADEQFF. The CDR3 DNA is TGTGCCAGCAGCTTAGCTAGCGGGACAGGGGCCGATGAGCAGTTCTTC. The chain employs TRBV7-8 and TRBJ2-1; 10 bases fit TRBD1. Germline CDR1 and CDR2: SGHVS and FQNEAQ. The V gene end was trimmed by 0 bases and the J gene end by 8 bases; junction bases not matched to a gene: 7. The CDR3 is 16 residues long.

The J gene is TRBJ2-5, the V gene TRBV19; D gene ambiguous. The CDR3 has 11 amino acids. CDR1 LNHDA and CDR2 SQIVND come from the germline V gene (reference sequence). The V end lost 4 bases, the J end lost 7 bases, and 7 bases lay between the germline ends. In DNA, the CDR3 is TGTGCCAGTAGTACCGGTGGGACCCAGTACTTC. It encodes CASSTGGTQYF.

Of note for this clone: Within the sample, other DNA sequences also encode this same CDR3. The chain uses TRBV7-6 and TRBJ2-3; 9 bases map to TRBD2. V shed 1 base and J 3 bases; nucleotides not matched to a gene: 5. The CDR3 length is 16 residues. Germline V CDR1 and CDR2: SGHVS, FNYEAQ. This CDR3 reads CASSLEASGATDTQYF. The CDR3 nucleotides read TGTGCCAGCAGCTTAGAGGCTAGCGGGGCAACAGATACGCAGTATTTT.

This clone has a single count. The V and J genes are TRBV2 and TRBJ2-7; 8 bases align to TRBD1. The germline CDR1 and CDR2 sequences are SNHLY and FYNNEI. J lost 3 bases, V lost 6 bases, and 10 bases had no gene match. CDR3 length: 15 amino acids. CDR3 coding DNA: TGTGCCAGCAGAGGACAGGGTCTGGACTACTACGAGCAGTACTTC. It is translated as CASRGQGLDYYEQYF.

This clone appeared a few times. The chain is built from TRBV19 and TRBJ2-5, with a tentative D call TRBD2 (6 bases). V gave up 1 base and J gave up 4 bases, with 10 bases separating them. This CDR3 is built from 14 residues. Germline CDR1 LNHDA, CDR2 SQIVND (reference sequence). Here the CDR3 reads CASSIGTSRETQYF. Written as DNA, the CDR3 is TGTGCCAGTAGTATAGGAACTAGCAGAGAGACCCAGTACTTC.

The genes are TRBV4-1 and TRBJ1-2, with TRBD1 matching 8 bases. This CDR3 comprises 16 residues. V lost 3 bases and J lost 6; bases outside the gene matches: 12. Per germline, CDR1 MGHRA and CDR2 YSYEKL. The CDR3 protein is CASSQVRDRKVDGYTF. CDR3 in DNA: TGCGCCAGCAGCCAGGTCCGGGACAGGAAAGTGGATGGCTACACCTTC.

Here the CDR3 reads CASTNWTRRKSEAWGDQPQHF. DNA of the CDR3: TGCGCCAGCACCAATTGGACACGGCGGAAGAGTGAGGCCTGGGGGGATCAGCCCCAGCATTTT. The chain recombines TRBV5-1 with TRBJ1-5, with a tentative D call TRBD1 (5 bases). The V gene lost 6 bases and the J gene lost 5 bases, with 36 bases spanning the gap. The CDR3 runs 21 residues. Germline CDR1 is SGHRS and CDR2 is YFSETQ.